In this sample, the clone carrying this T cell receptor beta chain turned up a few times. CDR3 length equals 12 residues. The sample originates from a study of blood T cells in healthy people across ages. In terms of origin and age, donors were healthy Caucasian individuals from Russia aged roughly 6 to 100. Then a second PCR, running roughly 7 to 11 cycles, was carried out with a sample-barcoded 5' primer and a J-beta primer mix. TCRdb analysed the 5' RACE reads with MiXCR anew, one entry per CDR3 protein. The sample lists roughly 830,000 distinct CDR3 sequences, roughly 60% occurring once. The clonotype comes from a young man in good health. V and J are TRBV12-3 or TRBV12-4 and TRBJ2-4; D may be TRBD2 (5 bases). The J call may be incorrect, as the DNA end agrees better with TRBJ2-7. The sequenced sample was blood. The CDR3: CASSWGRGEQYF. CDR3 in DNA: TGTGCCAGCAGTTGGGGTCGGGGCGAGCAGTACTTC.